Here is one TCR beta chain with its context. These data are taken from a study of cytomegalovirus exposure and HLA in healthy donors. With 60 Vbeta and 13 Jbeta primers, the PCR was carried out. The protocol was immunoSEQ multiplex PCR, while the TCRdb copy is restricted to in-frame clones and leaves out a portion. This sample has around 150,000 clones, with 75% found just once. The germline CDR1 and CDR2 sequences are SGHDT and YYEEEE. There are 13 residues in the CDR3. With 1 base removed from V and 7 bases from J, the gap between germline ends came to 9 bases. V and J are TRBV5-6 and TRBJ2-1; D is ambiguous. The receptor was isolated from a man younger than 35 in good health and CMV-seropositive. Sequencing used PBMCs. The CDR3 DNA is TGTGCCAGCAGCTTGCCCGTCGGGAATGAGCAGTTCTTC. Its translation is CASSLPVGNEQFF.